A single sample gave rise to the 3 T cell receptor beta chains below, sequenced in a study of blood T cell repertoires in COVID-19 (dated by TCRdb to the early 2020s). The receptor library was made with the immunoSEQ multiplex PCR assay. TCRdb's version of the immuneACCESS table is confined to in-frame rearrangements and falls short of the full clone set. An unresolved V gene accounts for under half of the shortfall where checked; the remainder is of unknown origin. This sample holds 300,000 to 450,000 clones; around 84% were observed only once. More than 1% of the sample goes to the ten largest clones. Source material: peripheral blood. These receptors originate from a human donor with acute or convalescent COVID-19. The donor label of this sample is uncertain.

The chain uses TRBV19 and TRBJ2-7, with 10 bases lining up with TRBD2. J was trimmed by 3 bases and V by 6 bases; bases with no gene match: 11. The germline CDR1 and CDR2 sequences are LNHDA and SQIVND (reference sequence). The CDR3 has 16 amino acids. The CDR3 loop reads CASRSPRTSGDYEQYF. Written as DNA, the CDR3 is TGTGCCAGTAGGAGTCCCAGGACTAGCGGAGACTACGAGCAGTACTTC.

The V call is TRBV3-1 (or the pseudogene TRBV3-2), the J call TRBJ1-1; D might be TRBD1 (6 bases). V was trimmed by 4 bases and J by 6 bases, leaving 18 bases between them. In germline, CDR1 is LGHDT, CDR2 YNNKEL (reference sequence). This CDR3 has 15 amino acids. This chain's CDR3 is CASSPQGGGFAEAFF. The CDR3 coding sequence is TGTGCCAGCAGCCCCCAAGGGGGGGGTTTCGCTGAAGCTTTCTTT.

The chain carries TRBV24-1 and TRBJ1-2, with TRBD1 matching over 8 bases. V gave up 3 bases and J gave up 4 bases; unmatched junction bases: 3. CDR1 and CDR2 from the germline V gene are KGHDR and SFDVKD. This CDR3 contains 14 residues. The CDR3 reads CATSDTGGFYGYTF. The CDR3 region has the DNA TGTGCCACCAGTGATACAGGGGGTTTCTATGGCTACACCTTC.